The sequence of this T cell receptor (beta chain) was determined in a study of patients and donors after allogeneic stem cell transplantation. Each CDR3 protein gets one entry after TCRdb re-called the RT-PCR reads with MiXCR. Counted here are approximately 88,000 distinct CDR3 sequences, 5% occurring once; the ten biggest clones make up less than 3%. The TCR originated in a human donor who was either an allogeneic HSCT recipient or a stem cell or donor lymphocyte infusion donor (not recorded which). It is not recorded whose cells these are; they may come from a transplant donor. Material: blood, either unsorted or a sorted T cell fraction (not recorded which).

This chain's CDR3 is CSARKGGLAGGEQFF. As DNA, the CDR3 is TGCAGTGCTAGAAAAGGGGGACTAGCGGGGGGCGAGCAGTTCTTC. This chain uses TRBV20-1 with TRBJ2-1, with TRBD2 matching 15 bases. Trimming removed 2 bases from V and 10 bases from J; junction bases left unmatched: 6. Germline assignment: CDR1 DFQATT and CDR2 SNEGSKA (reference sequence). The CDR3 sequence is 15 residues long.